This T cell receptor beta chain comes out of a study of blood T cell repertoires in COVID-19. The overall study: COVID-19 samples, acute and convalescent, were from the United States, Italy and Spain. T cells, B-cell-depleted T cells, or PBMCs supplied cDNA or gDNA.

Original analysis: Counts of nucleated cells, estimated from reference gene primer amplification, were obtained. Assay used: immunoSEQ multiplex PCR; TCRdb lists only in-frame clones, some missing. V, J and clone size are taken as reported in that table, and D and trimming were inferred from the DNA itself. The table has just under 350,000 clones, around 83% seen once. J gave up 13 bases and V 2 bases, and 12 bases lay outside the gene matches. The CDR3 runs 14 residues. Germline loops: CDR1 SGHTA, CDR2 FQGNSA. The sample consisted of peripheral blood. V and J are TRBV7-2 and TRBJ2-3; TRBD2 aligns across 7 bases. The receptor's source is a young man with active or convalescent COVID-19. In DNA, the CDR3 is TGTGCCAGCAGCTTACCGGGACTACCATCGGGGGAGTATTTT. Translated: CASSLPGLPSGEYF.